The 23 T cell receptor beta chains given below trace back to one sample, sequenced in a study of blood T cells in healthy people across ages. Primed by a sample-barcoded 5' primer and a J-beta primer mix, a second PCR proceeded for about 6 to 12 cycles. TCRdb analysed the 5' RACE reads with MiXCR anew, one entry per CDR3 protein. The sample lists approximately 2,000,000 distinct CDR3 sequences, about 39% occurring once. The sample taken for sequencing was blood. The origin of the receptors is a human donor in good health.

A note on this clonotype: One end of the junction does not line up with germline, which may come from a read error. The chain carries TRBV12-3 or TRBV12-4 and TRBJ2-1; TRBD1 agrees at 9 bases. The length of the CDR3 is 14 residues. The CDR3 DNA reads as TGTGCCGGCAGTCCGCCGGGACAGGGATATGAGCAGTTCTTC. Its protein is CAGSPPGQGYEQFF.

The chain carries TRBV18 and TRBJ1-5, with D tentatively TRBD1 (5 bases). CDR1 is KGHSH, CDR2 LQKENI, per germline. V lost 1 base, J lost 7 bases, and 11 bases lay in between. The CDR3 has 14 residues. The CDR3 region is CASSPRAGEQPQHF. In DNA form, the CDR3 reads TGTGCCAGCTCACCACGGGCGGGGGAGCAGCCCCAGCATTTT.

In this sample, this clonotype turned up a few times. The rearrangement uses TRBV20-1 and TRBJ2-1, with a possible D match to TRBD2 (5 bases). Looked up from germline, CDR1 is DFQATT and CDR2 is SNEGSKA (reference sequence). Trimming removed 5 bases from V and 10 bases from J, with 21 bases in between. The CDR3 consists of 14 residues. The CDR3 nucleotides read TGCAGTGCTGGACGAGCCGGGGTTGAGGGAGAGCAGTTCTTC. It specifies CSAGRAGVEGEQFF.

The chain employs TRBV20-1 and TRBJ2-3; D call uncertain. Germline V CDR1 and CDR2: DFQATT, SNEGSKA (reference sequence). V gave up 0 bases and J gave up 5 bases, with 18 bases separating them. The CDR3 extends over 16 amino acids. DNA of the CDR3: TGCAGTGCTAGAGATCTAAAGGGAAGTTGGGGAGATACGCAGTATTTT. This codes for CSARDLKGSWGDTQYF.

The J gene is TRBJ2-1, the V gene TRBV2; 10 positions match TRBD2. In germline, CDR1 is SNHLY, CDR2 FYNNEI. Losses at the gene ends were 6 bases for V and 4 bases for J; bases not matched to a gene: 9. This CDR3 is built from 16 residues. The CDR3 DNA sequence: TGTGCCAGCAGGCCATATACTAGCGGGGTATACAATGAGCAGTTCTTC. Its translation: CASRPYTSGVYNEQFF.

This clonotype came up many times. The chain couples TRBV7-3 to TRBJ2-1, with D possibly called TRBD1 or TRBD2 (5 bases each). Looked up from germline, CDR1 is SGHTA and CDR2 is FQGTGA. Trimming shortened V by 5 bases and J by 8 bases, and 22 bases separated the two germline ends. CDR3 length: 16 amino acids. CDR3 protein: CASSKQPGPANDEQFF. The CDR3 nucleotides are TGTGCCAGCAGCAAACAACCGGGACCCGCTAACGATGAGCAGTTCTTC.

In this sample, this clonotype turned up a few times. The chain is built from TRBV20-1 and TRBJ1-2; 7 bases are a match to TRBD1. Trimming at V came to 2 bases and at J to 3 bases, leaving 6 bases not matched to a gene. The CDR3 extends over 14 amino acids. CDR1 is DFQATT, CDR2 SNEGSKA, per germline (reference sequence). In nucleotides, the CDR3 is TGCAGTGCTAGAAAAAGGGGGCTATACTATGGCTACACCTTC. Encoded protein: CSARKRGLYYGYTF.

This clonotype was detected only a few times. The chain couples TRBV27 to TRBJ2-4; 10 bases are a match to TRBD1. This CDR3 spans 15 amino acids. Trimming cost V 6 bases and J 5 bases; bases outside gene matches: 7. CDR1 and CDR2 from the germline V gene are MNHEY and SMNVEV (reference sequence). The CDR3 nucleotides are TGTGCCAGCAGCTCCACCGGGACAGGGGAAAACATTCAGTACTTC. As protein: CASSSTGTGENIQYF.

This sequence joins TRBV19 and TRBJ2-1; TRBD2 is a possible D gene (6 bases). Germline-derived CDR1 and CDR2 are LNHDA and SQIVND (reference sequence). CDR3 length: 14 residues. V was pared by 1 base and J by 6 bases, with 10 bases between. The CDR3 spells CASSIVDSGNEQFF. The CDR3 bases are TGTGCCAGTAGTATAGTGGATAGCGGCAATGAGCAGTTCTTC.

This chain joins TRBV3-1 and TRBJ1-6; D not certain. Germline values: CDR1 LGHDT, CDR2 YNNKEL (reference sequence). This CDR3 is 14 amino acids long. V dropped 3 bases and J dropped 10 bases, with 13 bases sitting between them. The CDR3 protein is CASSQDGAGSPLHF. DNA for the CDR3: TGTGCCAGCAGCCAGGACGGCGCCGGCTCACCCCTCCACTTT.

V usage is TRBV20-1 and J usage is TRBJ2-3; D is unclear. The length of the CDR3 is 9 residues. V shed 5 bases and J shed 7 bases, with 4 bases lying between them. Germline CDR1 and CDR2: DFQATT and SNEGSKA (reference sequence). In DNA, the CDR3 is TGCAGTGCTGGAAATACGCAGTATTTT. Its translation is CSAGNTQYF.

The chain links TRBV4-3 to TRBJ2-3; 7 bases agree with TRBD2. The V gene's germline CDR1 is LGHNA and CDR2 YSLEER. Trimming removed 0 bases from V and 1 base from J; junction bases left unmatched: 7. The CDR3 has 17 residues. The CDR3 DNA follows: TGCGCCAGCAGCCAAGATCTGGGAGGGGTACGCACAGATACGCAGTATTTT. Its translation: CASSQDLGGVRTDTQYF.

CDR3 nucleotides: TGTGCCAGCACCCCTACATGGGGTCAGATTGGAAACACCATATATTTT. Encoded protein: CASTPTWGQIGNTIYF. The chain has TRBV28 and TRBJ1-3; D remains unclear. From germline, CDR1 is MDHEN and CDR2 SYDVKM. V dropped 7 bases and J dropped 3 bases, with 19 bases sitting between them. This CDR3 has 16 amino acids.

The chain couples TRBV28 to TRBJ2-3; D might be TRBD2 (6 bases). Trimming took 6 bases from V and 2 from J, leaving 12 bases between them. This CDR3 is built from 14 residues. CDR1 and CDR2 (germline): MDHEN, SYDVKM. For the CDR3, the DNA is TGTGCCAGCAGGGACCCGGGGGACACAGATACGCAGTATTTT. Protein product: CASRDPGDTDTQYF.

CDR3: CASSQDVALVALNMQYF. CDR3 DNA: TGCGCCAGCAGCCAAGATGTAGCTCTAGTGGCGCTAAATATGCAGTATTTT. The chain uses TRBV4-3 and TRBJ2-3; no clear D gene. Germline CDR1 LGHNA, CDR2 YSLEER. V was trimmed by 0 bases and J by 11 bases, leaving 24 bases between them. This CDR3 comprises 17 residues.

This clonotype was recorded a few times. The chain has TRBV5-1 and TRBJ1-2; D is unclear. Germline CDR1 is SGHRS and CDR2 is YFSETQ. The CDR3 totals 13 residues. Trimming shortened V by 0 bases and J by 8 bases, and 11 bases separated the two germline ends. The CDR3 bases are TGCGCCAGCAGCTTGGATGGGTTTATGGGCTACACCTTC. Translation: CASSLDGFMGYTF.

This clonotype was counted a few times. The chain couples TRBV4-3 to TRBJ2-7; 7 bases agree with TRBD1. With 1 base clipped from V and 3 bases from J, the junction kept 12 bases outside the gene matches. The CDR3 is 17 amino acids. Germline V lookup: CDR1 LGHNA, CDR2 YSLEER. The CDR3 DNA follows: TGCGCCAGCAGCCAAGCTAGGGACAGCCAGATTCTCTACGAGCAGTACTTC. It specifies CASSQARDSQILYEQYF.

This chain connects TRBV6-2 or TRBV6-3 to TRBJ2-5; 12 nucleotides agree with TRBD1. Matching the DNA end better, TRBJ2-7 makes the J call doubtful. The CDR3 is made up of 17 amino acids. Per germline, CDR1 MNHEY and CDR2 SVGEGT. This CDR3 reads CASSYSPGQGAAYEQYF. The CDR3 nucleotides are TGTGCCAGCAGTTACTCCCCGGGACAGGGGGCAGCGTACGAGCAGTACTTC.

V usage is TRBV7-2 and J usage is TRBJ1-5; D gene ambiguous. Germline lookup yields CDR1 SGHTA and CDR2 FQGNSA. With 4 bases removed from V and 5 bases from J, the gap between germline ends came to 6 bases. The CDR3 loop spans 12 amino acids. CDR3 sequence (DNA): TGTGCCAGCAGCTCCTTCGATCAGCCCCAGCATTTT. It is translated as CASSSFDQPQHF.

This clonotype was recorded a few times. The V gene is TRBV7-2, the J gene TRBJ1-4; D is possibly TRBD1 (6 bases). Per the germline V gene, CDR1 is SGHTA and CDR2 is FQGNSA. V was shortened by 4 bases and J by 7 bases, with 16 bases between the two germline ends. The CDR3 covers 15 residues. CDR3 bases: TGTGCCAGCAGCTCCACTCGACGGACAGCTGAAAAACTGTTTTTT. It codes for CASSSTRRTAEKLFF. Full variable domain (rest looked up from reference TRBV7-2 and TRBJ1-4): GAGVSQSPSNKVTEKGKDVELRCDPISGHTALYWYRQSLGQGLEFLIYFQGNSAPDKSGLPSDRFSAERTGGSVSTLTIQRTQQEDSAVYLCASSSTRRTAEKLFFGSGTQLSVL.

V and J are TRBV5-1 and TRBJ1-2, with 10 positions matching TRBD1. CDR3 size: 15 residues. V lost 3 bases to trimming and J lost 2 bases; unmatched junction nucleotides: 4. CDR1 SGHRS and CDR2 YFSETQ come from the germline V gene. In DNA, the CDR3 is TGCGCCAGCAGCTCGACAGGGGGCAGGAACTATGGCTACACCTTC. Its protein is CASSSTGGRNYGYTF. Variable domain in full (rest from reference TRBV5-1 and TRBJ1-2): KAGVTQTPRYLIKTRGQQVTLSCSPISGHRSVSWYQQTPGQGLQFLFEYFSETQRNKGNFPGRFSGRQFSNSRSEMNVSTLELGDSALYLCASSSTGGRNYGYTFGSGTRLTVV.

This clonotype was found a few times. The chain links TRBV7-9 to TRBJ2-1, with D perhaps matching TRBD2 (6 bases). This CDR3 is 14 amino acids long. The V gene lost 3 bases and the J gene lost 8 bases, with 14 bases spanning the gap. Germline V gene sequence: CDR1 SEHNR, CDR2 FQNEAQ (reference sequence). For the CDR3, the DNA is TGTGCCAGCAGCTTCACCGGGACTTCGGATGAGCAGTTCTTC. Its translation is CASSFTGTSDEQFF.

This clonotype has only a few counts. The V call is TRBV7-2, the J call TRBJ2-7; TRBD1 might be the D (7 bases). The CDR3 extends over 16 amino acids. CDR1 and CDR2 from the germline V gene are SGHTA and FQGNSA. V lost 2 bases, J lost 1 base, and 15 bases lay in between. The CDR3 here is CASSLSRQGGSYEQYF. DNA for the CDR3: TGTGCCAGCAGCTTATCTCGGCAGGGGGGTTCCTACGAGCAGTACTTC.